Listed below are T cell receptor beta chains from one sample, sequenced in a study of graft-versus-host responses after intestinal transplantation. The antigens these receptors bind are not known. Method: immunoSEQ multiplex PCR; TCRdb's copy keeps in-frame clones and lacks some. The data show roughly 120,000 clones, with over 80% seen just once and 0.09% to 0.15% held by the top ten. Material: unstimulated CD4+ T cells sorted from spleen or lymph node cells, obtained before intestinal transplant. Receptor source: a human donor who received an intestinal transplant. Each CDR3 is given with its conserved first and last residue. D genes are given only for firm matches. Clone size is stated in some rows and not others, as once, few, many or a class when expanded.

j_call,clone_size,v_call,d_call,cdr3_nt,cdr3_aa
TRBJ2-1,.,TRBV19,TRBD1,TGTGCCAGTAGTATCTACGGGACAGGGTCCAATGAGCAGTTCTTC,CASSIYGTGSNEQFF
TRBJ2-7,.,TRBV10-3,.,TGTGCCACCGGAACAGGGTCGGGCGAGCAGTACTTC,CATGTGSGEQYF
TRBJ1-5,.,TRBV19,.,TGTGCCAGTAGTATCTTGAGGACCCTCAGGGATCAGCCCCAGCATTTT,CASSILRTLRDQPQHF
TRBJ2-7,.,TRBV5-1,TRBD1,TGCGCCAGTACCGGGACAGGACTCTACGAGCAGTACTTC,CASTGTGLYEQYF
TRBJ2-2,.,TRBV7-3,.,TGTGCCAGCAGCTCCTTCGTGACCGGGGAGCTGTTTTTT,CASSSFVTGELFF
TRBJ1-5,.,TRBV28,.,TGTGCCAGCAGTTTACGGGACACACTCTCTGGTCAGCCCCAGCATTTT,CASSLRDTLSGQPQHF
TRBJ2-1,once,TRBV5-1,TRBD2,TGCGCCAGCAGCTCAACTAGCGGGAGCAATGAGCAGTTCTTC,CASSSTSGSNEQFF
TRBJ2-6,.,TRBV2,.,TGTGCCAGCAGTGAGGGTGCTGGGGCCAACGTCCTGACTTTC,CASSEGAGANVLTF
TRBJ2-2,.,TRBV7-9,.,TGTGCCAGCAGTGGCCAAGGGGCTTCGAACACCGGGGAGCTGTTTTTT,CASSGQGASNTGELFF
TRBJ1-3,.,TRBV5-1,.,TGCGCCAGCAGCTTGGGATCGGGGCTTGGAAACACCATATATTTT,CASSLGSGLGNTIYF
TRBJ1-1,few,TRBV19,.,TGTGCCAGTAGTATGCAGGCTTGGGTCACTGAAGCTTTCTTT,CASSMQAWVTEAFF
TRBJ1-2,.,TRBV2,.,TGTGCCAGCAGGGGAACAATATGGGGGAACTATGGCTACACCTTC,CASRGTIWGNYGYTF
TRBJ2-1,once,TRBV5-1,TRBD2,TGCGCCAGCAGCTTTGAGCGGGAGGGTCTCGATGAGCAGTTCTTC,CASSFEREGLDEQFF
TRBJ2-3,once,TRBV11-2,.,TGTGCCAGCAGCGGCCGCCTGGCTCTCGCAGATACGCAGTATTTT,CASSGRLALADTQYF
TRBJ1-5,few,TRBV4-1,.,TGCGCCAGCAGCCAAGATCCGAACAATCAGCCCCAGCATTTT,CASSQDPNNQPQHF
TRBJ1-3,.,TRBV9,.,TGTGCCAGCAGCGTAGATTGGTCTGGAAACACCATATATTTT,CASSVDWSGNTIYF
TRBJ1-1,.,TRBV29-1,.,TGCAGCGTTGAGAGGAAGAGGGTTCCTGAAGCTTTCTTT,CSVERKRVPEAFF
TRBJ2-1,.,TRBV30,TRBD1,TGTGCCTGGAGCAGGGGGATTCCCGATGAGCAGTTCTTC,CAWSRGIPDEQFF
TRBJ1-2,.,TRBV20-1,.,TGCAGTGCTAGCCTCTACTATGGCTACACCTTC,CSASLYYGYTF
TRBJ2-1,.,TRBV5-6,.,TGTGCCAGCAGCTTCTACAATGAGCAGTTCTTC,CASSFYNEQFF
TRBJ1-1,once,TRBV7-9,.,TGTGCCAGCAGCCGACCGTCGTGGACCATGAACACTGAAGCTTTCTTT,CASSRPSWTMNTEAFF
TRBJ1-2,.,TRBV20-1,.,TGCAGTGCTGCTCCAGGAGGCTACACCTTC,CSAAPGGYTF
TRBJ2-7,once,TRBV28,.,TGTGCCAGCAGTTCCGGAGGGGGTTCCTACGAGCAGTACTTC,CASSSGGGSYEQYF
TRBJ1-2,.,TRBV28,TRBD1,TGTGCCAGCAGTTTTTCCCGGACAGGCCTATATGGCTACACCTTC,CASSFSRTGLYGYTF
TRBJ2-7,.,TRBV29-1,.,TGCAGCGTTGTCCTAGCCTTTAGGAGCTCCTACGAGCAGTACTTC,CSVVLAFRSSYEQYF
TRBJ2-7,once,TRBV6-5,.,TGTGCCAGCAGTCCCTCGGGACTTCCCTACGAGCAGTACTTC,CASSPSGLPYEQYF
TRBJ2-7,few,TRBV18,.,TGTGCCAGCTCACCACCGACGGGACGGTTGCTGCAGTACTTC,CASSPPTGRLLQYF